This TCR beta chain was recorded in a study of cytomegalovirus exposure and HLA in healthy donors. Background on the study: Tens of millions of unique TCR sequences came from HLA-typed donors in an early release. Study results and caveats: Indistinguishable V segments such as TRBV6-2 and TRBV6-3 were excluded.

Germline CDR1 is LNHDA and CDR2 is SQIVND (reference sequence). Trimming pared 3 bases from V and 3 bases from J, leaving 9 bases between. CDR3 length: 13 residues. About this clone itself: Its specificity is unknown.

PCR involved 60 Vbeta and 13 Jbeta primers. This table comes from immunoSEQ multiplex PCR, and its TCRdb copy is limited to in-frame clones, with some not included. The sample comprises more than 150,000 clones, roughly 82% of which are singletons, and about 1.5% rests with the top ten. Sequencing used PBMCs. The chain employs TRBV19 and TRBJ2-7; D might be TRBD2 (5 bases). The TCR was taken from a man aged 35-49 years in good health and CMV-seronegative. CDR3 protein: CASSIEGNYEQYF. Written as DNA, the CDR3 is TGTGCCAGTAGTATTGAGGGTAACTACGAGCAGTACTTC.